The present T cell receptor (beta chain) was sequenced within a study of PD-1 blockade in mismatch repair-deficient tumors. In the study overall: All were previously treated, progressing patients with about 11 mismatch repair-deficient cancer types.

Remarks on this clone: This sample also contains other DNA sequences that code for the same CDR3.

Germline V lookup: CDR1 SQVTM, CDR2 ANQGSEA. This CDR3 spans 15 amino acids. V lost 6 bases to trimming and J lost 2 bases; unmatched junction nucleotides: 6. Repertoires were generated with immunoSEQ multiplex PCR, while TCRdb's copy carries only in-frame clones and drops some. The table has about 130,000 clones, about nine tenths seen once. This TCR came from an adult with mismatch repair-deficient cancer. Sequenced material: peripheral blood, taken about 17 months after starting pembrolizumab. The chain uses TRBV29-1 and TRBJ2-1; 11 nucleotides align to TRBD2. CDR3: CSVVLGLAAYNEQFF. In DNA, the CDR3 is TGCAGCGTCGTGCTGGGACTAGCGGCCTACAATGAGCAGTTCTTC.